This T cell receptor (beta chain) appears in the sequencing data of a study of blood T cell repertoires in COVID-19. Study as a whole: Collection of acute and convalescent COVID-19 samples took place in the United States, Italy and Spain.

TCRdb's copy holds only in-frame clones and misses some; the assay was immunoSEQ multiplex PCR. The profile covers 80,000 to 100,000 clones, with about four fifths appearing a single time and 15% to 20% taken by the ten largest. Germline assignment: CDR1 DFQATT and CDR2 SNEGSKA (reference sequence). The CDR3 is 15 amino acids. V was trimmed by 3 bases and J by 5 bases, leaving 19 bases between them. The receptor was isolated from a human donor in a cohort sampled during active COVID-19. The rearrangement uses TRBV20-1 and TRBJ1-1; D remains ambiguous. The sequenced material came from peripheral blood. CDR3 protein: CSASPGVGSGTEAFF. The CDR3 DNA follows: TGCAGTGCTAGTCCCGGAGTGGGGTCGGGAACTGAAGCTTTCTTT.